The next 30 T cell receptor beta chains were all read from a single sample in a study of blood T cell repertoires in COVID-19. Only in-frame clones appear in the TCRdb table, and some are missing; sequencing was by immunoSEQ multiplex PCR. Of about 220,000 clones detected, 82% appear once; the ten largest clones hold approximately 3.6%. Sequenced input: PBMCs or T cells enriched from blood (not recorded which). The receptor set was obtained from a woman aged 55-75 years who had recovered from COVID-19.

This clone has only one observation. The J gene is TRBJ1-5, the V gene TRBV7-2; 12 nucleotides agree with TRBD1. Trimming at V came to 6 bases and at J to 7 bases, leaving 10 bases not matched to a gene. Looked up from germline, CDR1 is SGHTA and CDR2 is FQGNSA. There are 16 residues in the CDR3. The CDR3 protein is CASSRGGTGGSQPQHF. The CDR3 bases are TGTGCCAGCAGTCGCGGAGGGACAGGGGGCAGCCAGCCCCAGCATTTT.

The chain couples TRBV5-1 to TRBJ2-1, with 8 positions matching TRBD2. The V segment lost 0 bases and the J segment 4 bases; nucleotides outside the gene matches: 3. The CDR3 totals 15 residues. Germline CDR1 SGHRS, CDR2 YFSETQ. In nucleotides, the CDR3 is TGCGCCAGCAGCTTGGAACTAGCGGAGTACAATGAGCAGTTCTTC. It is translated as CASSLELAEYNEQFF.

This chain connects TRBV3-1 (or the pseudogene TRBV3-2) to TRBJ2-7, with D possibly TRBD1 on 5 matching bases. This CDR3 spans 15 amino acids. From germline, CDR1 is LGHDT and CDR2 YNNKEL (reference sequence). V was trimmed by 1 base and J by 7 bases, leaving 17 bases between them. CDR3 amino acids: CASSQGQGPVGEQYF. DNA for the CDR3: TGTGCCAGCAGCCAAGGTCAGGGCCCAGTCGGGGAGCAGTACTTC.

This chain connects TRBV7-2 to TRBJ1-6, with 7 positions matching TRBD1. This CDR3 has 14 amino acids. J was trimmed by 8 bases and V by 5 bases; bases with no gene match: 6. Germline V lookup: CDR1 SGHTA, CDR2 FQGNSA. The CDR3 nucleotides are TGTGCCAGCAGCCTAACAGGGGTGGATTCACCCCTCCACTTT. Encoded protein: CASSLTGVDSPLHF.

This CDR3 is CASSYGDSQNSPLHF. CDR3 nucleotide sequence: TGTGCCAGCAGTTACGGGGACTCCCAAAATTCACCCCTCCACTTT. This sequence joins TRBV6-6 and TRBJ1-6; tentatively, D is TRBD1 (5 bases). CDR3 length: 15 residues. The V end was cut by 2 bases, the J end by 7 bases, with 12 bases between. Germline CDR1 MNHNY, CDR2 SVGAGI (reference sequence).

Here the CDR3 reads CASGGGQGNQPQHF. The CDR3 region has the DNA TGTGCCAGTGGGGGGGGACAGGGGAATCAGCCCCAGCATTTT. This chain connects TRBV19 to TRBJ1-5; 10 bases fit TRBD1. Unmatched junction bases numbered 5, after V lost 8 bases and J lost 4 bases. The CDR3 length is 14 residues. CDR1 and CDR2 from the germline V gene are LNHDA and SQIVND (reference sequence).

The chain is built from TRBV29-1 and TRBJ1-2, with unresolved D. CDR3 length: 14 residues. The germline CDR1 and CDR2 sequences are SQVTM and ANQGSEA. V was pared by 4 bases and J by 1 base, with 13 bases between. CDR3 region: CSVGFPGFNYGYTF. DNA of the CDR3: TGCAGCGTTGGATTCCCGGGATTTAACTATGGCTACACCTTC. The full variable domain, its missing parts supplied by reference TRBV29-1 and TRBJ1-2, is SAVISQKPSRDICQRGTSLTIQCQVDSQVTMMFWYRQQPGQSLTLIATANQGSEATYESGFVIDKFPISRPNLTFSTLTVSNMSPEDSSIYLCSVGFPGFNYGYTFGSGTRLTVV.

The chain couples TRBV7-2 to TRBJ2-7, with D possibly matching TRBD2 (6 bases). V gave up 5 bases and J gave up 5 bases, with 19 bases separating them. Germline CDR1 and CDR2: SGHTA and FQGNSA. The CDR3 spans 15 residues. The DNA for the CDR3 is TGTGCCAGCAGCCTAAACGGGAATAGGAGGGACGAGCAGTACTTC. Protein product: CASSLNGNRRDEQYF. Complete variable domain (other parts from reference TRBV7-2 and TRBJ2-7): GAGVSQSPSNKVTEKGKDVELRCDPISGHTALYWYRQSLGQGLEFLIYFQGNSAPDKSGLPSDRFSAERTGGSVSTLTIQRTQQEDSAVYLCASSLNGNRRDEQYFGPGTRLTVT.

This chain links TRBV19 with TRBJ1-2; 7 bases agree with TRBD1. CDR1 is LNHDA, CDR2 SQIVND, per germline (reference sequence). V trimming: 9 bases; J trimming: 0 bases; junction bases outside the gene matches: 7. This CDR3 is built from 14 residues. The CDR3 region is CASATGDANYGYTF. As DNA, the CDR3 is TGTGCCAGCGCTACAGGGGACGCTAACTATGGCTACACCTTC.

This clone was seen more than once but under ten times. This chain links TRBV12-5 with TRBJ1-3; a weak D match, TRBD1 (5 bases). There are 15 residues in the CDR3. V lost 6 bases and J 0 bases, leaving 12 bases between the germline ends. Germline V lookup: CDR1 LGHNT, CDR2 FRNRAP. The CDR3 nucleotides read TGTGCTAGTGGCTCGGACATCCTCTCTGGAAACACCATATATTTT. The encoded protein is CASGSDILSGNTIYF.

This clone was found a few times. This chain joins TRBV4-1 and TRBJ1-2; D ambiguous. This CDR3 has 13 residues. Trimming pared 2 bases from V and 8 bases from J, leaving 12 bases between. Germline assignment: CDR1 MGHRA and CDR2 YSYEKL. In DNA form, the CDR3 reads TGCGCCAGCAGCCAAAATCGAGTCTACGGCTACACCTTC. Protein: CASSQNRVYGYTF.

A single count supports this clone. The chain recombines TRBV9 with TRBJ2-3; D call uncertain. Per the germline V gene, CDR1 is SGDLS and CDR2 is YYNGEE. The CDR3 is made up of 15 amino acids. With 0 bases removed from V and 0 bases from J, the gap between germline ends came to 8 bases. CDR3 protein: CASSVDPISTDTQYF. The CDR3 DNA reads as TGTGCCAGCAGCGTAGATCCTATTAGCACAGATACGCAGTATTTT.

In this sample, this clone turned up a few times. The gene calls are TRBV7-2 and TRBJ1-5; D gene unclear. The CDR3 covers 16 residues. Looked up from germline, CDR1 is SGHTA and CDR2 is FQGNSA. V dropped 5 bases and J dropped 2 bases, with 16 bases sitting between them. This CDR3 is CASSRRVEWGNQPQHF. The DNA of the CDR3 is TGTGCCAGCAGCCGGCGGGTGGAGTGGGGCAATCAGCCCCAGCATTTT.

The genes are TRBV11-2 and TRBJ2-1; 7 bases are shared with TRBD2. The CDR3 sequence is 13 residues long. The germline V gene has CDR1 SGHAT and CDR2 FQNNGV. V trimming: 3 bases; J trimming: 13 bases; junction bases outside the gene matches: 9. The CDR3 loop is CASSFKRDFPQFF. CDR3 in DNA: TGTGCCAGCAGCTTCAAGCGGGATTTTCCCCAGTTCTTC.

This clone was seen only a few times. This same CDR3 is encoded by further DNA sequences in the sample. The chain links TRBV3-1 (or the pseudogene TRBV3-2) to TRBJ2-3; D gene uncertain. Trimming stripped 1 base from V and 6 bases from J, with 2 bases between. The germline V gene has CDR1 LGHDT and CDR2 YNNKEL (reference sequence). This CDR3 has 11 residues. The CDR3 DNA sequence: TGTGCCAGCAGCCAAGCTGATACGCAGTATTTT. Protein sequence: CASSQADTQYF.

The rearrangement uses TRBV6-5 and TRBJ1-2; 7 bases agree with TRBD1. Germline V gene lookup returns CDR1 MNHEY and CDR2 SVGAGI. CDR3 length equals 15 residues. J lost 4 bases, V lost 3 bases, and 8 bases had no gene match. CDR3 region: CASSYTGEAFYGYTF. CDR3 sequence (DNA): TGTGCCAGCAGTTATACAGGGGAAGCTTTCTATGGCTACACCTTC.

This rearrangement joins TRBV7-2 to TRBJ2-7, with TRBD1 matching over 7 bases. The CDR3 sequence is 14 residues long. Germline CDR1 and CDR2: SGHTA and FQGNSA. The V segment lost 5 bases and the J segment 1 base; nucleotides outside the gene matches: 5. CDR3 bases: TGTGCCAGCAGCCCAGTACAGGGGTCCTACGAGCAGTACTTC. Translation gives CASSPVQGSYEQYF.

The sample holds a few counts of this clone. The rearrangement joins TRBV7-2 to TRBJ1-2; 8 bases fit TRBD1. Germline values: CDR1 SGHTA, CDR2 FQGNSA. CDR3 size: 16 residues. Trimming at V came to 1 base and at J to 6 bases, leaving 10 bases not matched to a gene. Written as DNA, the CDR3 is TGTGCCAGCAGCTTAGAACAGGGGGGCTCGAGAAATGGCTACACCTTC. This gives the protein CASSLEQGGSRNGYTF.

The chain combines TRBV5-1 with TRBJ1-4, with D tentatively TRBD1 (5 bases). CDR3 length: 16 residues. V was trimmed by 4 bases and J by 0 bases, leaving 13 bases between them. Germline CDR1 reads SGHRS; CDR2 reads YFSETQ. CDR3 sequence reads: CASSLLDSTTNEKLFF. As DNA, the CDR3 is TGCGCCAGCAGCCTGCTAGACAGTACAACTAATGAAAAACTGTTTTTT.

The V call is TRBV6-4, the J call TRBJ1-1; weak D call: TRBD1 (5 bases). CDR1 and CDR2 (germline): MRHNA, SNTAGT. Trimming pared 6 bases from V and 3 bases from J, leaving 14 bases between. The CDR3 contains 14 residues. DNA of the CDR3: TGTGCCAGCAGCAGCCAGGGAGGCGACACTGAAGCTTTCTTT. This translates into CASSSQGGDTEAFF.

This chain joins TRBV7-9 and TRBJ2-7; D unclear. The germline V gene has CDR1 SEHNR and CDR2 FQNEAQ (reference sequence). The CDR3 length is 15 residues. Trimming pared 6 bases from V and 1 base from J, leaving 16 bases between. CDR3: CASSVDTEFSYEQYF. The CDR3 bases are TGTGCCAGCAGTGTTGACACAGAATTTTCCTACGAGCAGTACTTC. Using reference TRBV7-9 and TRBJ2-7 for the parts outside the CDR3, the full variable domain is DTGVSQNPRHKITKRGQNVTFRCDPISEHNRLYWYRQTLGQGPEFLTYFQNEAQLEKSRLLSDRFSAERPKGSFSTLEIQRTEQGDSAMYLCASSVDTEFSYEQYFGPGTRLTVT.

The rearrangement uses TRBV11-3 and TRBJ2-5; 8 nucleotides line up with TRBD1. Germline V CDR1 and CDR2: SGHNT, YENEEA. The CDR3 totals 14 residues. The V segment lost 1 base and the J segment 5 bases; nucleotides outside the gene matches: 3. The CDR3 sequence: CASSLGRGHETQYF. DNA for the CDR3: TGTGCCAGCAGCTTAGGCAGGGGGCATGAGACCCAGTACTTC.

The chain employs TRBV4-2 and TRBJ2-5; 7 nucleotides agree with TRBD1. CDR1 and CDR2 (germline): LGHNA, YNFKEQ. J gave up 0 bases and V 1 base, and 2 bases lay outside the gene matches. The CDR3 is 15 amino acids. CDR3 coding DNA: TGTGCCAGCAGCCAAGTCGGGACAGACCAAGAGACCCAGTACTTC. Its protein product is CASSQVGTDQETQYF.

The chain has TRBV19 and TRBJ2-1; 8 bases map to TRBD2. V trimming: 2 bases; J trimming: 1 base; junction bases outside the gene matches: 4. Germline V gene sequence: CDR1 LNHDA, CDR2 SQIVND (reference sequence). This CDR3 spans 16 amino acids. CDR3 in DNA: TGTGCCAGTAGTATAATGGCTAGCGGGTCCTACAATGAGCAGTTCTTC. Its protein product is CASSIMASGSYNEQFF.

The rearrangement links TRBV4-2 to TRBJ2-7; D gene unclear. The V and J ends lost 2 bases and 2 bases respectively, with 13 bases between them. CDR1 is LGHNA, CDR2 YNFKEQ, per germline. CDR3 length: 15 amino acids. The CDR3 spells CASSQFSTAAYEQYF. The CDR3 bases are TGTGCCAGCAGCCAATTTAGCACCGCAGCCTACGAGCAGTACTTC.

This sequence joins TRBV7-9 and TRBJ2-3; maybe TRBD2 (6 bases). V was cut by 7 bases and J by 0 bases, with 20 bases left in between. CDR3 length: 17 residues. Germline lookup yields CDR1 SEHNR and CDR2 FQNEAQ (reference sequence). The CDR3 sequence is CASNPYGGAPSTDTQYF. CDR3 bases: TGTGCCAGCAACCCCTACGGCGGGGCGCCGAGCACAGATACGCAGTATTTT.

This chain joins TRBV29-1 and TRBJ2-2, with 8 bases aligning to TRBD2. The J segment lost 5 bases and the V segment lost 4 bases, leaving 12 bases of the junction unmatched. Germline V gene sequence: CDR1 SQVTM, CDR2 ANQGSEA. The CDR3 contains 16 residues. CDR3 DNA sequence: TGCAGCGTTGGAAGCCCCGGGGGGGTACGGACCGGGGAGCTGTTTTTT. Translation: CSVGSPGGVRTGELFF.

This clone was observed once. The rearrangement links TRBV15 to TRBJ1-2; D is possibly TRBD1 (5 bases). From germline, CDR1 is LNHNV and CDR2 YYDKDF (reference sequence). The V end lost 0 bases, the J end lost 2 bases, and 13 bases lay between the germline ends. CDR3 size: 16 residues. CDR3 in amino acids: CATSRESTALNYGYTF. Here the CDR3 DNA reads TGTGCCACCAGCAGAGAATCGACAGCCCTCAACTATGGCTACACCTTC.

This chain links TRBV7-3 with TRBJ2-2; 9 bases line up with TRBD1. The CDR3 sequence is 15 residues long. Germline V gene data show CDR1 as SGHTA and CDR2 as FQGTGA. V gave up 5 bases and J gave up 5 bases; unmatched junction bases: 6. This CDR3 is CASSPTGGKTGELFF. CDR3 DNA sequence: TGTGCCAGCAGCCCAACAGGGGGCAAAACCGGGGAGCTGTTTTTT. Using reference TRBV7-3 and TRBJ2-2 for the parts outside the CDR3, the full variable domain is GAGVSQTPSNKVTEKGKYVELRCDPISGHTALYWYRQSLGQGPEFLIYFQGTGAADDSGLPNDRFFAVRPEGSVSTLKIQRTERGDSAVYLCASSPTGGKTGELFFGEGSRLTVL.

The V call is TRBV20-1, the J call TRBJ1-4, with D hard to call. V was shortened by 6 bases and J by 8 bases, with 10 bases between the two germline ends. The CDR3 length is 11 residues. Germline V gene sequence: CDR1 DFQATT, CDR2 SNEGSKA (reference sequence). The CDR3 is CSAGGWEKLFF. The CDR3 coding sequence is TGCAGTGCGGGAGGTTGGGAAAAACTGTTTTTT.